The 10 T cell receptor beta chains in this list originate from one sample, sequenced in a study of blood T cell repertoires in COVID-19. Data came from immunoSEQ multiplex PCR; TCRdb stores just in-frame clones and leaves some out. The data hold under 250,000 clones, with about 88% observed a single time. The sample consisted of peripheral blood. All receptors come from a man aged 50 to 60 who had recovered from COVID-19.

The chain uses TRBV28 and TRBJ1-6; a possible D gene is TRBD1 (6 bases). The CDR3 is 15 residues long. CDR1 and CDR2 (germline): MDHEN, SYDVKM. Trimming removed 3 bases from V and 11 bases from J, with 17 bases in between. The CDR3 nucleotides read TGTGCCAGCAGTTTGGCACAGGGTAAAATCACACCCCTCCACTTT. It yields the protein CASSLAQGKITPLHF.

V and J are TRBV5-4 and TRBJ1-6; D not resolved. Trimming removed 5 bases at V and 7 bases at J, with 10 bases between. Germline CDR1 is SGHNT and CDR2 is YYREEE (reference sequence). This CDR3 has 13 amino acids. CDR3 DNA: TGTGCCAGCAGAGAATACGGGAATTCACCCCTCCACTTT. Protein product: CASREYGNSPLHF.

The genes are TRBV18 and TRBJ1-2; D is perhaps TRBD1 (6 bases). This CDR3 is built from 15 residues. V was cut by 3 bases and J by 7 bases, with 18 bases left in between. Germline CDR1 KGHSH, CDR2 LQKENI. DNA of the CDR3: TGTGCCAGCTCACCGGAAAACACAGGGACCGGTGGCTACACCTTC. Translation gives CASSPENTGTGGYTF.

In this sample, this clone turned up a few times. The rearrangement joins TRBV6-5 to TRBJ1-6, with TRBD1 matching over 9 bases. Looked up from germline, CDR1 is MNHEY and CDR2 is SVGAGI. The CDR3 has 15 residues. The ends lost 6 bases at V and 5 bases at J; junction bases unmatched: 5. The CDR3 bases are TGTGCCAGCAGGCGTCGGACAGGGGATAATTCACCCCTCCACTTT. It is translated as CASRRRTGDNSPLHF.

Worth noting for this clone: The same CDR3 is also encoded by other DNA sequences in this sample. J is TRBJ2-7 and V is TRBV18; D might be TRBD1 (6 bases). Trimming removed 3 bases at V and 1 base at J, with 10 bases between. The germline gives CDR1 KGHSH, CDR2 LQKENI. The CDR3 consists of 14 residues. The CDR3 DNA follows: TGTGCCAGCTCACCTACAGGGACGTCCTACGAGCAGTACTTC. Translation: CASSPTGTSYEQYF.

This clone occurred once. V usage is TRBV29-1 and J usage is TRBJ2-2; possible D gene TRBD2, 6 bases. V lost 4 bases and J 1 base, leaving 10 bases between the germline ends. The CDR3 spans 14 residues. Germline CDR1 reads SQVTM; CDR2 reads ANQGSEA. In nucleotides, the CDR3 is TGCAGCGTTGTTTGGAGGGAGAACACCGGGGAGCTGTTTTTT. It specifies CSVVWRENTGELFF.

The chain combines TRBV7-8 with TRBJ2-5; no definite D call. In germline, CDR1 is SGHVS, CDR2 FQNEAQ. V dropped 3 bases and J dropped 0 bases, with 8 bases sitting between them. The CDR3 has 14 amino acids. CDR3 nucleotides: TGTGCCAGCAGCTTCCCAGTGTACCAAGAGACCCAGTACTTC. Its protein is CASSFPVYQETQYF.

This rearrangement joins TRBV27 to TRBJ2-4, with 7 positions matching TRBD1. The ends lost 5 bases at V and 0 bases at J; junction bases unmatched: 10. This CDR3 is built from 17 residues. The V gene's germline CDR1 is MNHEY and CDR2 SMNVEV (reference sequence). The CDR3 region has the DNA TGTGCCAGCAGTCCAGGACGGGACAGTTCAGCCAAAAACATTCAGTACTTC. Amino acids: CASSPGRDSSAKNIQYF.

This clone was found a few times. V and J are TRBV5-1 and TRBJ2-7, with 9 positions matching TRBD1. The CDR3 extends over 15 amino acids. The V gene's germline CDR1 is SGHRS and CDR2 YFSETQ. Trimming cost V 0 bases and J 6 bases; bases outside gene matches: 7. The CDR3 loop reads CASSLGDRVPGEQYF. CDR3 bases: TGCGCCAGCAGCTTGGGGGACAGGGTACCGGGCGAGCAGTACTTC.

This chain connects TRBV30 to TRBJ1-4; D is ambiguous. Germline V gene data show CDR1 as GTSNPN and CDR2 as SVGIG (reference sequence). The CDR3 has 14 amino acids. With 1 base removed from V and 7 bases from J, the gap between germline ends came to 13 bases. This CDR3 is CAWSAPGWGEKLFF. The CDR3 DNA is TGTGCCTGGAGTGCGCCGGGATGGGGTGAAAAACTGTTTTTT.